This T cell receptor beta chain was retrieved from a study of radiation and T cells in renal cell carcinoma. A note on this clone: Its antigen is currently unknown.

The CDR3 extends over 18 amino acids. Trimming stripped 2 bases from V and 6 bases from J, with 23 bases between. CDR1 and CDR2 (germline): MRHNA, SNTAGT. Documented time point: blood 2 weeks post-SBRT. Specified treatment: 15 Gy SBRT to primary tumor, nephrectomy 4 weeks later. The patient's renal cell carcinoma had clear cell pathology. Study-wide findings and caveats: From baseline, blood top tumor clonotypes peaked at 2 weeks post-radiation.

Data came from immunoSEQ multiplex PCR; TCRdb stores just in-frame clones and leaves some out. The table includes tens of thousands of clones, 80% to 90% detected once. V usage is TRBV6-4 and J usage is TRBJ1-5; D perhaps matches TRBD1 (5 bases). Sequencing used blood, obtained from a patient whose treatment included radiotherapy and nephrectomy. The receptor's source is a woman between 50 and 59 years old with renal cell carcinoma. CDR3 coding DNA: TGTGCCAGCAGTGACCCGAATCAGGCTCGGGGGGGTAGTCAGCCCCAGCATTTT. This sequence encodes CASSDPNQARGGSQPQHF.